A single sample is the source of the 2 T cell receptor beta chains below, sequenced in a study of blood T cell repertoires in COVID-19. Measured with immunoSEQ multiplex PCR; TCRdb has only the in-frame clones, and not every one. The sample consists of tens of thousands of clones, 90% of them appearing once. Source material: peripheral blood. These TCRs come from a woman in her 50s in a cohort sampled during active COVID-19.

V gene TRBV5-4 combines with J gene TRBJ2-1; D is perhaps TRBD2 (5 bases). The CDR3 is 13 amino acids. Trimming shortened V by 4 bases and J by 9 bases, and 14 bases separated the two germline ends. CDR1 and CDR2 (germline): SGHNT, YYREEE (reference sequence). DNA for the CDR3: TGTGCCAGCAGCCCACGACTAACGAGTGAGCAGTTCTTC. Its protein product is CASSPRLTSEQFF.

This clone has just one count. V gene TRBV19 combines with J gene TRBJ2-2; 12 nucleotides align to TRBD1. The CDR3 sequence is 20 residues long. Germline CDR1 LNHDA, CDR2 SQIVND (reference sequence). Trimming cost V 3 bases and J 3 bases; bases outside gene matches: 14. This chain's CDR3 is CASSMTPGQGAFWDTGELFF. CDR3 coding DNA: TGTGCCAGTAGTATGACCCCGGGACAGGGGGCTTTTTGGGACACCGGGGAGCTGTTTTTT.